The 12 T cell receptor beta chains presented below share a single source sample, sequenced in a study of T cell clonality in common variable immunodeficiency. Whole-study findings and limits: Fewer deletions and N-nucleotide insertions were reportedly seen in common variable immunodeficiency TCR beta sequences.

Using immunoSEQ multiplex PCR, the repertoire was profiled, and TCRdb retains in-frame clones only, with some absent. The table gives several thousand clones; the top ten clones make up less than 4% of it. Their antigens are not known. Sequenced sample: peripheral blood mononuclear cells. The receptors were sampled from a human donor with common variable immunodeficiency.

As for this clone: The read comes to an end 3 residues before the CDR3 does, leaving the germline J gene to fill in the end. This chain uses TRBV13 with TRBJ1-1; no clear D. The ends were cut back, 2 bases at V and 3 bases at J, with 7 bases in the middle. Germline-derived CDR1 and CDR2 are PRHDT and FYEKMQ (reference sequence). The CDR3 extends over 13 amino acids. The CDR3 bases that were read are TGTGCCAGCAGCTTATCGGTGGACACTGAA. Its protein product is CASSLSVDTE. The full CDR3 sequence reads CASSLSVDTEAFF.

As regards this clone: The CDR3 extends 3 residues past the end of the read, so its final part is completed from the germline J gene. The V gene is TRBV7-9, the J gene TRBJ2-2; possibly TRBD1 for D (6 bases). Trimming pared 9 bases from V and 4 bases from J, leaving 15 bases between. CDR1 is SEHNR and CDR2 is FQNEAQ in the germline V gene (reference sequence). There are 14 residues in the CDR3. The CDR3 DNA, read in part, is TGTGCCAGTGTCCAGGGGATCGGCACCGGGGAG. Residues: CASVQGIGTGE. The entire CDR3 sequence reads CASVQGIGTGELFF.

As to this clone: The observed sequence ends 3 residues before the CDR3 terminus, with the missing tail filled in from the germline J gene. The chain is built from TRBV19 and TRBJ2-7; D remains unclear. V was trimmed by 2 bases and J by 6 bases, leaving 14 bases between them. This CDR3 contains 14 residues. Germline lookup yields CDR1 LNHDA and CDR2 SQIVND (reference sequence). CDR3 residues: CASSILPGGTEQYF. Partial CDR3 DNA: TGTGCCAGTAGTATACTGCCCGGCGGAACCGAG.

Frequency places this clone as medium-sized. The DNA ends 3 residues before the CDR3 does, and the rest of the CDR3 is filled in from the germline J gene. The rearrangement uses TRBV6-1 and TRBJ2-5, with D possibly being TRBD2 (5 bases). From germline, CDR1 is MNHNS and CDR2 SASEGT. The CDR3 is made up of 16 amino acids. The V and J ends lost 2 bases and 5 bases respectively, with 18 bases between them. This CDR3 is CASSERDGDPGETQYF. The sequenced CDR3 bases are TGTGCCAGCAGTGAACGGGATGGCGACCCGGGGGAGACC.

A note on this clone: The read stops 3 residues short of the end of the CDR3; the missing end is completed from the germline J gene. The chain recombines TRBV7-2 with TRBJ2-7; TRBD2 aligns across 8 bases. The CDR3 covers 15 residues. Germline lookup yields CDR1 SGHTA and CDR2 FQGNSA. V lost 6 bases to trimming and J lost 3 bases; unmatched junction nucleotides: 10. CDR3 DNA, as far as it was read: TGTGCCAGCAGTTCCTCAGCGGGAGCGTTCTACGAG. This encodes CASSSSAGAFYE. The entire CDR3 sequence reads CASSSSAGAFYEQYF.

Regarding this clone: The read comes to an end 3 residues before the CDR3 does, leaving the germline J gene to fill in the end. V is TRBV6-2 or TRBV6-3 and J is TRBJ2-1; 7 positions agree with TRBD1. The CDR3 sequence is 17 residues long. Germline lookup yields CDR1 MNHEY and CDR2 SVGEGT. The trim removed 5 bases at V and 4 bases at J, leaving 14 bases unmatched. The sequenced CDR3 bases are TGTGCCAGCAGTAAGCTCCCCTCGGGACAGCCGTACAATGAG. Amino acid sequence: CASSKLPSGQPYNE. The CDR3 in its entirety is CASSKLPSGQPYNEQFF.

This clone ranks as medium-sized in terms of frequency. The CDR3 end lies 3 residues beyond the end of the read and is filled in from the germline J gene. The rearrangement links TRBV20-1 to TRBJ2-3; TRBD2 might be the D (5 bases). V gave up 0 bases and J gave up 6 bases, with 19 bases separating them. CDR1 and CDR2 from the germline V gene are DFQATT and SNEGSKA (reference sequence). CDR3 length equals 16 residues. The part of the CDR3 DNA that was read is TGCAGTGCTAGAGACCCCCGGACTGGGGATGGGGATACG. This encodes CSARDPRTGDGDT. In full, the CDR3 is CSARDPRTGDGDTQYF.

This clone is classed as medium-sized (0.01 to 0.1%) by frequency. Read data end 3 residues before the CDR3 end; the end is taken from the germline J gene. This chain joins TRBV29-1 and TRBJ2-7, with a possible D match to TRBD2 (6 bases). The CDR3 length is 12 residues. Trimming removed 6 bases from V and 0 bases from J, with 9 bases in between. From germline, CDR1 is SQVTM and CDR2 ANQGSEA. The CDR3 region is CSVGGSSYEQYF. Partial CDR3 DNA: TGCAGCGTGGGGGGTAGCTCCTACGAG.

Details on this clone: The read ends 3 residues before the CDR3 terminus; that terminus is restored from the germline J gene. The genes are TRBV7-2 and TRBJ2-7, with D possibly being TRBD1 (5 bases). The ends were cut back, 5 bases at V and 2 bases at J, with 13 bases in the middle. This CDR3 has 14 amino acids. The germline CDR1 and CDR2 sequences are SGHTA and FQGNSA. Incomplete CDR3 DNA: TGTGCCAGCAGCCCTAGACAGATAACCTACGAG. Protein sequence: CASSPRQITYE. The full-length CDR3 reads as CASSPRQITYEQYF.

By frequency, this clone registers medium-sized (0.01 to 0.1%). The sequence runs out 3 residues before the end of the CDR3; the remainder is reconstructed from the germline J gene. This chain uses TRBV14 with TRBJ1-4; D is perhaps TRBD1 (6 bases). The CDR3 totals 15 residues. Germline V gene sequence: CDR1 SGHDN, CDR2 FVKESK. V lost 3 bases, J lost 4 bases, and 12 bases lay in between. CDR3 DNA, as far as it was read: TGTGCCAGCAGCCATTCGAACAGGGTTAATGAAAAA. It is translated as CASSHSNRVNEK. The whole CDR3 reads CASSHSNRVNEKLFF.

In the case of this clone: Coverage ceases 3 residues before the CDR3 finishes, and the germline J gene fills in the end. This rearrangement joins TRBV2 to TRBJ2-1; 9 nucleotides align to TRBD2. The V segment lost 6 bases and the J segment 6 bases; nucleotides outside the gene matches: 6. The germline CDR1 and CDR2 sequences are SNHLY and FYNNEI. The CDR3 loop spans 14 amino acids. The DNA read from the CDR3 is TGTGCCAGCAGGGGGCTAGCGGGACTCAATGAG. Its protein product is CASRGLAGLNE. The CDR3 reads in full as CASRGLAGLNEQFF.

A remark on this clone: Read data end 3 residues before the CDR3 end; the end is taken from the germline J gene. The chain employs TRBV19 and TRBJ2-1; 12 nucleotides line up with TRBD2. V trimming: 4 bases; J trimming: 4 bases; junction bases outside the gene matches: 11. The CDR3 contains 18 residues. In germline, CDR1 is LNHDA, CDR2 SQIVND (reference sequence). CDR3 sequence: CASSSHRASGGAYNEQFF. The sequenced CDR3 bases are TGTGCCAGTAGTAGCCATCGGGCTAGCGGGGGGGCTTACAATGAG.